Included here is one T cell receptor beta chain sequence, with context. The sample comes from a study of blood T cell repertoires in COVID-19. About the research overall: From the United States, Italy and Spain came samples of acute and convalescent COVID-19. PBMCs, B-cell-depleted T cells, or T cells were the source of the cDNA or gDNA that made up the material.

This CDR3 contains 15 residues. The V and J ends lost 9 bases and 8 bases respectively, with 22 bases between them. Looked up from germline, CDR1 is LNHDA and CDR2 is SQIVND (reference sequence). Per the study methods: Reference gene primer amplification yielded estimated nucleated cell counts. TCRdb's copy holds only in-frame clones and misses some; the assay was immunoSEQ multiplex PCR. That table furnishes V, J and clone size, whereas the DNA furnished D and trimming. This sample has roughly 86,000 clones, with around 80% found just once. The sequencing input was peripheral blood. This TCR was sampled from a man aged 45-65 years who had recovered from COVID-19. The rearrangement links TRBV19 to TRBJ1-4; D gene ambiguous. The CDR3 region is CASRTHTSGVEKLFF. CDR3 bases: TGTGCCAGCCGAACTCATACCTCCGGGGTCGAAAAACTGTTTTTT.